This T cell receptor beta chain is from a study of blood T cell repertoires in COVID-19. Whole-study context: Both acute and convalescent COVID-19 samples were obtained from the United States, Italy and Spain.

Sequencing was performed with immunoSEQ multiplex PCR; in TCRdb, only in-frame clones are kept and a portion is missing. The sample contains approximately 97,000 clones, roughly 85% of which appear only once. With 1 base removed from V and 0 bases from J, the gap between germline ends came to 10 bases. CDR1 is SEHNR and CDR2 is FQNEAQ in the germline V gene (reference sequence). The CDR3 consists of 15 residues. Sample: peripheral blood. This sequence originates from an elderly man with acute or convalescent COVID-19. The J gene is TRBJ2-7, the V gene TRBV7-9; D is ambiguous. The CDR3 nucleotides read TGTGCCAGCAGCTTAGGTACAGTAAGCTCCTACGAGCAGTACTTC. This gives the protein CASSLGTVSSYEQYF.